The sequence of this T cell receptor beta chain was determined in a study of blood T cells in healthy people across ages. General study results and limits: Expanded clonotype changes were possibly confounded by unknown donor CMV status. Estimated diversity across one million T cells was deemed an underestimate.

It was with a sample-barcoded 5' primer and a J-beta primer mix that a second PCR of roughly 6 to 12 cycles was run. Every sample gave at least 2.5 million paired-end reads containing CDR3. A single record per CDR3 protein comes from TCRdb applying MiXCR to the 5' RACE reads. Of roughly 1,500,000 distinct CDR3 sequences detected, 30% to 40% appear once; the ten largest clones hold about 10%. Each donor's blood draw was around 9.1 milliliters of peripheral blood. With V trimmed by 3 bases and J by 4 bases, 4 bases remained unmatched. CDR1 and CDR2 (germline): DFQATT, SNEGSKA (reference sequence). This CDR3 has 16 amino acids. There are many counts of this clonotype. The target antigen is unknown.

The clonotype originates from a woman aged 25 to 39 in good health. V is TRBV20-1 and J is TRBJ2-1, with 15 bases fitting TRBD2. Sequenced: blood. CDR3 loop: CSAREGTSGGYNEQFF. Here the CDR3 DNA reads TGCAGTGCTAGGGAGGGGACTAGCGGGGGGTACAATGAGCAGTTCTTC.